A selection of T cell receptor beta chains follows, all from one sample in a study of T-cell memory formation after mild COVID-19. TCRdb re-derived calls from the 5' RACE reads in MiXCR, one entry per CDR3 protein. The table lists 470,000 or so distinct CDR3 sequences, 20% to 25% of them singletons. The sample comprised PBMCs or a T cell subset sorted from them (not recorded which). All receptors derive from an adult woman who had mild COVID-19 (a few samples of this study predate the infection). Cell type and time point are not known. CDR3s include the opening cysteine and the closing phenylalanine or tryptophan. A D gene is named only where the DNA matches it firmly. Not all rows give a size; the values are once, few, many and, for expanded clones, a class.

d_gene,v_gene,j_gene,abundance,CDR3nt,CDR3aa
TRBD2,TRBV7-8,TRBJ2-1,NA,TGTGCCAGCAGCCCCCGTAGCGGGGGGACCTACAATGAGCAGTTCTTC,CASSPRSGGTYNEQFF
NA,TRBV6-5,TRBJ1-2,NA,TGTGCCAGCAGTTACTCGCCTATTAACTATGGCTACACCTTC,CASSYSPINYGYTF
NA,TRBV29-1,TRBJ2-7,few,TGCAGCGGGGGTGATGGCGACGAGCAGTACTTC,CSGGDGDEQYF
TRBD2,TRBV4-1,TRBJ2-1,few,TGCGCCAGCAGCCAGGGTCGACTAGCGTACAATGAGCAGTTCTTC,CASSQGRLAYNEQFF
NA,TRBV7-2,TRBJ1-6,few,TGTGCCAGCAGCGAATCGGCGGGGACCAATTCACCCCTCCACTTT,CASSESAGTNSPLHF
TRBD1,TRBV7-6,TRBJ1-6,NA,TGTGCCAGCAGCTTATCGACAGGGGGGAATTCACCCCTCCACTTT,CASSLSTGGNSPLHF
TRBD2,TRBV5-4,TRBJ2-1,few,TGTGCCAGCAGCGCAACTAGCGGGTATTACAATGAGCAGTTCTTC,CASSATSGYYNEQFF
NA,TRBV24-1,TRBJ2-7,NA,TGTGCCACCAGTGATCCGCGACAAGGGACCTACGAGCAGTACTTC,CATSDPRQGTYEQYF
TRBD1,TRBV5-1,TRBJ1-5,NA,TGCGCCAGCAGCTTGGCTCCGGGACAGGGGACGCCCCAGCATTTT,CASSLAPGQGTPQHF
TRBD1,TRBV7-2,TRBJ2-5,few,TGTGCCAGCAGCTTAAAGGCAGGGGGAGAGACCCAGTACTTC,CASSLKAGGETQYF
NA,TRBV2,TRBJ2-1,NA,TGTGCCAGCAGTGAAATGGGAGGAGGCAGCAGGCTGTACAATGAGCAGTTCTTC,CASSEMGGGSRLYNEQFF
NA,TRBV5-6,TRBJ1-4,NA,TGTGCCAGCAGCAGAGGAGGGGTCGCAACTAATGAAAAACTGTTTTTT,CASSRGGVATNEKLFF
NA,TRBV3-1,TRBJ2-3,many,TGTGCCAGCAGCCAAGCCGACATCTTGAATACGCAGTATTTT,CASSQADILNTQYF
TRBD1,TRBV4-1,TRBJ2-2,NA,TGCGCCAGCAGCCCCCTAGGGACAGGGAACAACACCGGGGAGCTGTTTTTT,CASSPLGTGNNTGELFF
TRBD1,TRBV4-3,TRBJ2-1,NA,TGCGCCAGCAGCCAGTGGCCGCCGGGACAGGGGGAAGACAATGAGCAGTTCTTC,CASSQWPPGQGEDNEQFF
TRBD2,TRBV12-3/TRBV12-4,TRBJ2-1,many,TGTGCCAGCAGCCTAGCGGGAGGAGGCAATGAGCAGTTCTTC,CASSLAGGGNEQFF
TRBD1,TRBV6-5,TRBJ1-2,few,TGTGCCAGCAGTCCGACGGACAGGGGCTACTATGGCTACACCTTC,CASSPTDRGYYGYTF
TRBD1,TRBV11-2,TRBJ2-7,NA,TGTGCCAGCAGTTCCCACCGTGACAGGGGGGTACTCTACGAGCAGTACTTC,CASSSHRDRGVLYEQYF
TRBD2,TRBV19,TRBJ2-7,NA,TGTGCCAGTAGAATTAGCGGGAGATCATCCTACGAGCAGTACTTC,CASRISGRSSYEQYF
TRBD1,TRBV7-9,TRBJ2-3,few,TGTGCCAGCAGCTCATTCAACAGGGGGCCTAGCACAGATACGCAGTATTTT,CASSSFNRGPSTDTQYF
TRBD2,TRBV6-5,TRBJ2-1,few,TGTGCCAGCAGTTACCAACTAGCGGGAGGGGAAAACAATGAGCAGTTCTTC,CASSYQLAGGENNEQFF
NA,TRBV5-1,TRBJ2-1,NA,TGCGCCAGCAGCTCGATATTCCGCCCCTCCTACAATGAGCAGTTCTTC,CASSSIFRPSYNEQFF
NA,TRBV7-9,TRBJ2-7,NA,TGTGCCAGCAGCCATGGTCCCGGGCAGTACTTC,CASSHGPGQYF
NA,TRBV5-1,TRBJ1-1,NA,TGCGCCAGCAGCTTGAGTTCGCCCAGGGGTCGCACTGAAGCTTTCTTT,CASSLSSPRGRTEAFF
NA,TRBV7-9,TRBJ2-1,NA,TGTGCCAGCAGCTTCCCCGGGGACTCAGACAATGAGCAGTTCTTC,CASSFPGDSDNEQFF
TRBD1,TRBV28,TRBJ2-7,NA,TGTGCCAGCAGTTTATCCGGCGGAACAGGGGGCCTATGGCAGTACTTC,CASSLSGGTGGLWQYF
TRBD2,TRBV7-3,TRBJ2-1,NA,TGTGCCAGCAGCTTAGAGGGACTAGCGGGAGACCCGCAGTTCTTC,CASSLEGLAGDPQFF
NA,TRBV19,TRBJ2-1,NA,TGTGCCAGTAAGGGCGGGATCCTCTCCTACAATGAGCAGTTCTTC,CASKGGILSYNEQFF
NA,TRBV19,TRBJ1-2,NA,TGTGCCAGTCATTTACGGCCACTCGGAGGCTACACCTTC,CASHLRPLGGYTF
NA,TRBV9,TRBJ2-1,NA,TGTGCCAGCAGCGTAATCGGTTGGGACAATGAGCAGTTCTTC,CASSVIGWDNEQFF
NA,TRBV25-1,TRBJ2-2,few,TGTGCCAGCAGCTCCGACAGCCACTACACCGGGGAGCTGTTTTTT,CASSSDSHYTGELFF
NA,TRBV5-1,TRBJ2-2,few,TGCGCCAGCAGCTCCCTCCCCGGGGGGCCTCCAACCGGGGAGCTGTTTTTT,CASSSLPGGPPTGELFF
TRBD1,TRBV12-3/TRBV12-4,TRBJ2-7,NA,TGTGCCAGCAGTGAAACCCCTACCCCACAGGGGGCGTTCGTGGGGGGCTCCTACGAGCAGTACTTC,CASSETPTPQGAFVGGSYEQYF
TRBD1,TRBV20-1,TRBJ2-4,NA,TGCAGTGCTAGGTCGGATCCGGGACAGGGTCGTATTCAGTACTTC,CSARSDPGQGRIQYF
TRBD1,TRBV5-1,TRBJ1-6,NA,TGCGCCAGCAGCTTGAGGGACAGCCTTAATTCACCCCTCCACTTT,CASSLRDSLNSPLHF
NA,TRBV6-5,TRBJ1-5,few,TGTGCCAGCAGTTCCGACCCAAATCAGCCCCAGCATTTT,CASSSDPNQPQHF
NA,TRBV5-1,TRBJ2-3,few,TGCGCCAGCAGCCAACGGGACACGGATACGCAGTATTTT,CASSQRDTDTQYF
TRBD2,TRBV12-3/TRBV12-4,TRBJ2-3,few,TGTGCCAGCATGCATGGCGGGGGGAGCACAGATACGCAGTATTTT,CASMHGGGSTDTQYF
NA,TRBV18,TRBJ2-5,NA,TGTGCCAGCTCGAGGACAGTGGGCGCCTCCCAAGAGACCCAGTACTTC,CASSRTVGASQETQYF
NA,TRBV6-2/TRBV6-3,TRBJ1-1,NA,TGTGCCAGCAGGACCCTTTGGGTTCCGAACACTGAAGCTTTCTTT,CASRTLWVPNTEAFF
NA,TRBV19,TRBJ2-7,NA,TGTGCCAGTAAAGAAGGTGGGCTTGGCTCCTACGAGCAGTACTTC,CASKEGGLGSYEQYF
NA,TRBV3-1,TRBJ2-7,NA,TGTGCCAGCAGCCAGATGACTCTCCTCACCGAGCAGTACTTC,CASSQMTLLTEQYF
TRBD2,TRBV20-1,TRBJ2-5,few,TGCAGTGCTACCCCCCCAGCGGGGGACCGCCAAGAGACCCAGTACTTC,CSATPPAGDRQETQYF
TRBD1,TRBV7-9,TRBJ2-1,NA,TGTGCCATTTCAGGGGGTGGCTACAATGAGCAGTTCTTC,CAISGGGYNEQFF
TRBD1,TRBV20-1,TRBJ2-7,few,TGCAGTGCCGGTCACGGGACAGGGGACTACGAGCAGTACTTC,CSAGHGTGDYEQYF
NA,TRBV5-1,TRBJ1-3,NA,TGCGCCAGCAGCCTTACAGGGCTCACTGGAAACACCATATATTTT,CASSLTGLTGNTIYF
NA,TRBV7-9,TRBJ2-5,few,TGTGCCAGCAGCCCCTGGACAGCCACGCAAGAGACCCAGTACTTC,CASSPWTATQETQYF
NA,TRBV7-9,TRBJ1-1,NA,TGTGCCAGCAGCTTAGTAAAAGGGAAGAACACTGAAGCTTTCTTT,CASSLVKGKNTEAFF
NA,TRBV7-3,TRBJ2-5,many,TGTGCCAGCAGCTTAACCCGGACAGTCCAAGAGACCCAGTACTTC,CASSLTRTVQETQYF
TRBD2,TRBV20-1,TRBJ2-1,NA,TGCAGTGCTAGACCAAGCGGGAGATCCAATGAGCAGTTCTTC,CSARPSGRSNEQFF
TRBD2,TRBV4-3,TRBJ2-3,NA,TGCGCCAGCAGCCAGCTAGCGGGAGTTGCGGATACGCAGTATTTT,CASSQLAGVADTQYF
NA,TRBV5-6,TRBJ2-5,NA,TGTGCCAGCAGCTTCAAAGTTCGGTACTCTCTCGGGCAAGAGACCCAGTACTTC,CASSFKVRYSLGQETQYF
NA,TRBV5-1,TRBJ2-2,NA,TGCGCCAGCTGTATTACCCCAGCCACCGGGGAGCTGTTTTTT,CASCITPATGELFF
TRBD2,TRBV5-1,TRBJ2-3,few,TGCGCCAGCAGCTCGGGACTAGCGGAGCTCACAGATACGCAGTATTTT,CASSSGLAELTDTQYF
TRBD1,TRBV4-1,TRBJ1-2,NA,TGCGCCAGCAGTCAGACAGGGATAATCGATGGCTACACCTTC,CASSQTGIIDGYTF